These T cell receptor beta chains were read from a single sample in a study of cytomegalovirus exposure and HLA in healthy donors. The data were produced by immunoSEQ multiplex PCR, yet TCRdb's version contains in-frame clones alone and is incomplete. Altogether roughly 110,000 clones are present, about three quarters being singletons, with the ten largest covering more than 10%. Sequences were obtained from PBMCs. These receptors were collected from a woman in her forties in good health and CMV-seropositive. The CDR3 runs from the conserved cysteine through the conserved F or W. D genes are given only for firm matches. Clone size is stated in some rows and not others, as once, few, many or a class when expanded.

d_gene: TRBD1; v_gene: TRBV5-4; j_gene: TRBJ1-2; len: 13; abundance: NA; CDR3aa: CASSSQGGYGYTF; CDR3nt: TGTGCCAGCAGCTCACAGGGGGGATATGGCTACACCTTC
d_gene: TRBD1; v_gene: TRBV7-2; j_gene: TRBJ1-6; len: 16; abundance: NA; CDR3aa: CASSLRWDRVNSPLHF; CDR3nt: TGTGCCAGCAGCTTAAGGTGGGACAGGGTCAATTCACCCCTCCACTTT
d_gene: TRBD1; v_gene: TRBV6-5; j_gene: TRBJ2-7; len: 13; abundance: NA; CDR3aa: CASRNSDRAGQYF; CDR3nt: TGTGCCAGCAGGAACTCGGACAGGGCCGGGCAGTACTTC
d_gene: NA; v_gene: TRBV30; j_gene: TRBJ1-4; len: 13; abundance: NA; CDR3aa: CAWGGGVTGKLFF; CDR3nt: TGTGCCTGGGGTGGGGGCGTGACTGGAAAACTGTTTTTT
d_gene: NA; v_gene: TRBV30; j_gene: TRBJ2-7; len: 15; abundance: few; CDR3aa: CAWSAGSISSYEQYF; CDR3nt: TGTGCCTGGAGTGCCGGGTCTATCAGTTCCTACGAGCAGTACTTC
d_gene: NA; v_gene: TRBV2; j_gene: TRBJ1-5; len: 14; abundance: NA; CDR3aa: CASSETGSNQPQHF; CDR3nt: TGTGCCAGCAGTGAAACGGGGAGCAATCAGCCCCAGCATTTT
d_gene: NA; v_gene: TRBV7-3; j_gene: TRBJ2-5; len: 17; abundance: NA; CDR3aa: CASSSRGLAERYETQYF; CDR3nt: TGTGCCAGCAGCTCCAGGGGGCTAGCGGAAAGGTATGAGACCCAGTACTTC
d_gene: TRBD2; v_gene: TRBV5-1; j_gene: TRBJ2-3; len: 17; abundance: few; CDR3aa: CASSPYSSAGHTDTQYF; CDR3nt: TGCGCCAGCAGCCCCTACTCCTCAGCGGGGCACACAGATACGCAGTATTTT
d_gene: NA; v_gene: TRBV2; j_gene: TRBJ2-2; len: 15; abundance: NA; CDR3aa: CASSLDTPNTGELFF; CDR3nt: TGTGCCAGCAGTCTCGACACCCCGAACACCGGGGAGCTGTTTTTT
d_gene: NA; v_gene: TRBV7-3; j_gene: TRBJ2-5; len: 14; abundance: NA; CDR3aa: CASSVAGAQETQYF; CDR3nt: TGTGCCAGCAGCGTCGCGGGGGCTCAAGAGACCCAGTACTTC
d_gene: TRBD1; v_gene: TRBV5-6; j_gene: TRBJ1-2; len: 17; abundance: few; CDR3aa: CASSLRAGGTQNYGYTF; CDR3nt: TGTGCCAGCAGCTTGAGGGCAGGGGGTACTCAGAACTATGGCTACACCTTC
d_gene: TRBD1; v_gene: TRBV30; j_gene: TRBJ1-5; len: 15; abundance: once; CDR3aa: CAWSSSGQGNQPQHF; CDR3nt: TGTGCCTGGAGCTCCTCGGGACAGGGCAATCAGCCCCAGCATTTT
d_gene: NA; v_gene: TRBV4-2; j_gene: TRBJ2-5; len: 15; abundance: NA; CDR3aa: CASSQFIGGQETQYF; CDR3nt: TGTGCCAGCAGCCAATTTATAGGGGGCCAAGAGACCCAGTACTTC
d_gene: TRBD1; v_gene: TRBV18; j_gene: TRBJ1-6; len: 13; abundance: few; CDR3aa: CASSRDSNSPLHF; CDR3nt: TGTGCCAGCTCGCGGGACAGTAATTCACCCCTCCACTTT
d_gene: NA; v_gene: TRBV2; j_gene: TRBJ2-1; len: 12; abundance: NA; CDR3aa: CASTTESNEQFF; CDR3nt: TGTGCCAGCACAACCGAGAGTAATGAGCAGTTCTTC
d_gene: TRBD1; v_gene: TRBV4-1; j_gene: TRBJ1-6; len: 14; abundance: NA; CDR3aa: CASSQGQGFSPLHF; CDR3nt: TGCGCCAGCAGCCAGGGACAGGGTTTCTCACCCCTCCACTTT
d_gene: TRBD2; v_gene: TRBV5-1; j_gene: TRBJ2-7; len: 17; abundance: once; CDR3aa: CASSLMGSGGVSNEQYF; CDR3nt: TGCGCCAGCAGCTTGATGGGTAGCGGGGGGGTCTCTAACGAGCAGTACTTC